The rows below give T cell receptor beta chains drawn from one sample of a study of regulatory T cells in long-lasting Graves disease. TCRdb recomputed calls from the multiplex PCR reads with MiXCR, one row per CDR3 protein. The sample records almost 350,000 distinct CDR3 sequences, around 20% being singletons. The sequences come from peripheral blood mononuclear cells (PBMCs), collected when the disease was refractory, from a patient treated with antithyroid drugs. These TCRs come from a female donor with Graves disease. Both conserved end residues are part of each CDR3. A D gene is named only where the DNA matches it firmly. Size is omitted from some rows. Given values are once, few, many or a class for expanded clones.

j_gene: TRBJ2-2; d_gene: TRBD2; len: 17; v_gene: TRBV7-3; abundance: .; CDR3nt: TGTGCCAGCAGCTTAAAATTAGCGGGAGAGGCTCCCGGGGAGCTGTTTTTT; CDR3aa: CASSLKLAGEAPGELFF
j_gene: TRBJ2-2; d_gene: .; len: 16; v_gene: TRBV25-1; abundance: few; CDR3nt: TGTGCCAGCAGTGACCGGGACCGGGGTTGGGCCGGGGAGCTGTTTTTT; CDR3aa: CASSDRDRGWAGELFF
j_gene: TRBJ2-7; d_gene: .; len: 15; v_gene: TRBV7-2; abundance: many; CDR3nt: TGTGCCAGCAGCTTAGGGCTGGGTCCAGCCTACGAGCAGTACTTC; CDR3aa: CASSLGLGPAYEQYF
j_gene: TRBJ2-7; d_gene: .; len: 13; v_gene: TRBV9; abundance: many; CDR3nt: TGTGCCAGCAGCGACGGGATCGCCTACGAGCAGTACTTC; CDR3aa: CASSDGIAYEQYF
j_gene: TRBJ1-5; d_gene: .; len: 13; v_gene: TRBV4-3; abundance: few; CDR3nt: TGCGCCAGCAGCCAAGCGAGGTATCAGCCCCAGCATTTT; CDR3aa: CASSQARYQPQHF
j_gene: TRBJ2-7; d_gene: .; len: 15; v_gene: TRBV20-1; abundance: .; CDR3nt: TGCAGTGCTAGAGACCCTATAGTATTGCCCTACGAGCAGTACTTC; CDR3aa: CSARDPIVLPYEQYF
j_gene: TRBJ2-7; d_gene: .; len: 16; v_gene: TRBV5-1; abundance: few; CDR3nt: TGCGCCAGCAGCTTGGAGGTGGCAGCCTCTTTCTACGAGCAGTACTTC; CDR3aa: CASSLEVAASFYEQYF
j_gene: TRBJ2-2; d_gene: TRBD2; len: 17; v_gene: TRBV3-1; abundance: .; CDR3nt: TGTGCCAGCAGTCGGACTAGCGGGGGGGACCGCACCGGGGAGCTGTTTTTT; CDR3aa: CASSRTSGGDRTGELFF
j_gene: TRBJ1-5; d_gene: .; len: 13; v_gene: TRBV2; abundance: many; CDR3nt: TGTGCCAGCAAACAGACGGTAAATCAGCCCCAGCATTTT; CDR3aa: CASKQTVNQPQHF
j_gene: TRBJ2-3; d_gene: .; len: 16; v_gene: TRBV7-2; abundance: .; CDR3nt: TGTGCCAGCAGCCTGCTCGTAATCTTTCCACAAGATACGCAGTATTTT; CDR3aa: CASSLLVIFPQDTQYF
j_gene: TRBJ1-2; d_gene: .; len: 14; v_gene: TRBV7-2; abundance: many; CDR3nt: TGTGCCAGCAGCCCCTCGCAGGGCCATTATGGCTACACCTTC; CDR3aa: CASSPSQGHYGYTF
j_gene: TRBJ1-2; d_gene: .; len: 13; v_gene: TRBV6-1; abundance: many; CDR3nt: TGTGCCAGCAGGAATACAGGTTCCTATGGCTACACCTTC; CDR3aa: CASRNTGSYGYTF
j_gene: TRBJ1-6; d_gene: .; len: 13; v_gene: TRBV6-1; abundance: few; CDR3nt: TGTGCCAGCAGTGACAGCGGAGGTTCACCCCTCCACTTT; CDR3aa: CASSDSGGSPLHF
j_gene: TRBJ1-5; d_gene: .; len: 16; v_gene: TRBV3-1; abundance: many; CDR3nt: TGTGCCAGCAGCCAAGGCCTACAGGACCGCAATCAGCCCCAGCATTTT; CDR3aa: CASSQGLQDRNQPQHF
j_gene: TRBJ2-7; d_gene: TRBD2; len: 16; v_gene: TRBV6-5; abundance: .; CDR3nt: TGTGCCAGCAGTTACTCAGGCCTAGCGGGATTCTACGAGCAGTACTTC; CDR3aa: CASSYSGLAGFYEQYF
j_gene: TRBJ1-6; d_gene: .; len: 15; v_gene: TRBV28; abundance: many; CDR3nt: TGTGCCAGCAGTTTATCGGGGGCGGGCGGCTCACCCCTCCACTTT; CDR3aa: CASSLSGAGGSPLHF
j_gene: TRBJ1-1; d_gene: .; len: 14; v_gene: TRBV5-1; abundance: few; CDR3nt: TGCGCCAGCAGCTTGGAAGGGGGACCCTTTGAAGCTTTCTTT; CDR3aa: CASSLEGGPFEAFF
j_gene: TRBJ1-5; d_gene: .; len: 13; v_gene: TRBV7-9; abundance: many; CDR3nt: TGTGCCAGCAGTTCATATAGCAATCAGCCCCAGCATTTT; CDR3aa: CASSSYSNQPQHF
j_gene: TRBJ2-7; d_gene: .; len: 16; v_gene: TRBV11-2; abundance: many; CDR3nt: TGTGCCAGCAGCTTAGGTTCAGGGGTATTATCCTACGAGCAGTACTTC; CDR3aa: CASSLGSGVLSYEQYF
j_gene: TRBJ2-5; d_gene: .; len: 15; v_gene: TRBV18; abundance: .; CDR3nt: TGTGCCAGCTCACCACCTTCACGAACCCAAGAGACCCAGTACTTC; CDR3aa: CASSPPSRTQETQYF
j_gene: TRBJ2-7; d_gene: .; len: 13; v_gene: TRBV29-1; abundance: .; CDR3nt: TGCAGCGAAGGGGACGGCTATTCCTACGAGCAGTACTTC; CDR3aa: CSEGDGYSYEQYF
j_gene: TRBJ2-7; d_gene: .; len: 13; v_gene: TRBV7-8; abundance: many; CDR3nt: TGTGCCAGCAGCTTATCTAGCCTACACGAGCAGTACTTC; CDR3aa: CASSLSSLHEQYF
j_gene: TRBJ2-3; d_gene: .; len: 14; v_gene: TRBV11-2; abundance: .; CDR3nt: TGTGCCAGCAGCTTTTTTACAGGCACAGATACGCAGTATTTT; CDR3aa: CASSFFTGTDTQYF
j_gene: TRBJ2-7; d_gene: .; len: 12; v_gene: TRBV28; abundance: many; CDR3nt: TGTGCCAGCAAGGTCCGTTCAGGCGAGCAGTACTTC; CDR3aa: CASKVRSGEQYF
j_gene: TRBJ1-2; d_gene: .; len: 11; v_gene: TRBV2; abundance: many; CDR3nt: TGTGCCAGCAGTCTATCCTATGGCTACACCTTC; CDR3aa: CASSLSYGYTF
j_gene: TRBJ1-2; d_gene: .; len: 13; v_gene: TRBV3-1; abundance: many; CDR3nt: TGTGCCAGCAGCACAGGGTCGAACTATGGCTACACCTTC; CDR3aa: CASSTGSNYGYTF
j_gene: TRBJ1-5; d_gene: TRBD1; len: 17; v_gene: TRBV24-1; abundance: few; CDR3nt: TGTGCCACCAGTGATCCCCGACAGGGGGCCTATAATCAGCCCCAGCATTTT; CDR3aa: CATSDPRQGAYNQPQHF
j_gene: TRBJ2-5; d_gene: .; len: 15; v_gene: TRBV3-1; abundance: many; CDR3nt: TGTGCCAGCAGCCAAGTTCGGGCCAGGTCTGAGACCCAGTACTTC; CDR3aa: CASSQVRARSETQYF
j_gene: TRBJ2-2; d_gene: .; len: 14; v_gene: TRBV7-8; abundance: .; CDR3nt: TGTGCCAGCAGCCCCGGGGTGGTGGTCGGGGAGCTGTTTTTT; CDR3aa: CASSPGVVVGELFF
j_gene: TRBJ2-6; d_gene: .; len: 15; v_gene: TRBV11-1; abundance: many; CDR3nt: TGTGCCAGCAGCTACGGTCCGGGGGTAGCCAACGTCCTGACTTTC; CDR3aa: CASSYGPGVANVLTF
j_gene: TRBJ2-7; d_gene: .; len: 14; v_gene: TRBV7-9; abundance: many; CDR3nt: TGTGCCAGCAGCTTACAGGGGAGGACCTACGAGCAGTACTTC; CDR3aa: CASSLQGRTYEQYF
j_gene: TRBJ2-7; d_gene: TRBD2; len: 15; v_gene: TRBV28; abundance: many; CDR3nt: TGTGCCAGCAGTTTTGGTGGGAGGGCCTCTGACGAGCAGTACTTC; CDR3aa: CASSFGGRASDEQYF
j_gene: TRBJ1-6; d_gene: .; len: 17; v_gene: TRBV12-3/TRBV12-4; abundance: many; CDR3nt: TGTGCCAGCAGCGAGGGCTATACGAGCTCCTATAATTCACCCCTCCACTTT; CDR3aa: CASSEGYTSSYNSPLHF
j_gene: TRBJ1-6; d_gene: TRBD1; len: 18; v_gene: TRBV29-1; abundance: many; CDR3nt: TGCAGCGACTCCAGGGACAGACCTCGCCCCTTCTATAATTCACCCCTCCACTTT; CDR3aa: CSDSRDRPRPFYNSPLHF
j_gene: TRBJ2-5; d_gene: .; len: 16; v_gene: TRBV7-9; abundance: many; CDR3nt: TGTGCCAGCACCTTTGCTGGGATAGACAGTAAAGAGACCCAGTACTTC; CDR3aa: CASTFAGIDSKETQYF
j_gene: TRBJ2-7; d_gene: .; len: 14; v_gene: TRBV5-1; abundance: .; CDR3nt: TGCGCCAGCAGCTTGCCCGGTCCCTCCTACGAGCAGTACTTC; CDR3aa: CASSLPGPSYEQYF
j_gene: TRBJ1-6; d_gene: TRBD1; len: 18; v_gene: TRBV3-1; abundance: few; CDR3nt: TGTGCCAGCAGCCGCTTGGGGGGGACAGGGGGCTATAATTCACCCCTCCACTTT; CDR3aa: CASSRLGGTGGYNSPLHF
j_gene: TRBJ1-1; d_gene: .; len: 13; v_gene: TRBV27; abundance: many; CDR3nt: TGTGCCAGCAGTTTTGGCTCGTGGACTGAAGCTTTCTTT; CDR3aa: CASSFGSWTEAFF
j_gene: TRBJ2-5; d_gene: .; len: 15; v_gene: TRBV11-2; abundance: many; CDR3nt: TGTGCCAGCAGCCCGGGTGATTTGGGGAAAGAGACCCAGTACTTC; CDR3aa: CASSPGDLGKETQYF
j_gene: TRBJ1-1; d_gene: .; len: 13; v_gene: TRBV29-1; abundance: few; CDR3nt: TGCAGCGTTAGATTATTAGCGAACACTGAAGCTTTCTTT; CDR3aa: CSVRLLANTEAFF
j_gene: TRBJ1-3; d_gene: .; len: 17; v_gene: TRBV27; abundance: .; CDR3nt: TGTGCCAGCAGTTTAAGGGGCGCGGAGTGGACTGGAAACACCATATATTTT; CDR3aa: CASSLRGAEWTGNTIYF
j_gene: TRBJ1-6; d_gene: .; len: 19; v_gene: TRBV2; abundance: .; CDR3nt: TGTGCCAGCAGTGAAGGGTTCGGCTCCGGGGCACATGATAATTCACCCCTCCACTTT; CDR3aa: CASSEGFGSGAHDNSPLHF
j_gene: TRBJ2-2; d_gene: TRBD1; len: 16; v_gene: TRBV7-9; abundance: .; CDR3nt: TGTGCCAGCAGCAGTCTATGGACAGGGGGTACCGGGGAGCTGTTTTTT; CDR3aa: CASSSLWTGGTGELFF
j_gene: TRBJ1-2; d_gene: .; len: 12; v_gene: TRBV20-1; abundance: .; CDR3nt: TGCAGTGCTGGGACGGCGAACTATGGCTACACCTTC; CDR3aa: CSAGTANYGYTF
j_gene: TRBJ2-7; d_gene: .; len: 13; v_gene: TRBV7-9; abundance: once; CDR3nt: TGTGCCAGCAGCTACCCCGGCATCCAGGAGCAGTACTTC; CDR3aa: CASSYPGIQEQYF
j_gene: TRBJ2-7; d_gene: TRBD1; len: 14; v_gene: TRBV12-3/TRBV12-4; abundance: many; CDR3nt: TGTGCCAGCAGTTTTGCCGGACAGGGCACCGAGCAGTACTTC; CDR3aa: CASSFAGQGTEQYF
j_gene: TRBJ1-6; d_gene: .; len: 14; v_gene: TRBV19; abundance: .; CDR3nt: TGTGCCAGTAGTATGAGGACGGGCGACTCACCCCTCCACTTT; CDR3aa: CASSMRTGDSPLHF
j_gene: TRBJ1-4; d_gene: TRBD1; len: 13; v_gene: TRBV2; abundance: many; CDR3nt: TGTGCCGGTTGGACAGGGAAGAATGAAAAACTGTTTTTT; CDR3aa: CAGWTGKNEKLFF
j_gene: TRBJ2-4; d_gene: .; len: 17; v_gene: TRBV4-1; abundance: .; CDR3nt: TGCGCCAGCAGCCAAGCGGTGGTAGACAGAGCCAAAAACATTCAGTACTTC; CDR3aa: CASSQAVVDRAKNIQYF
j_gene: TRBJ1-2; d_gene: TRBD1; len: 16; v_gene: TRBV19; abundance: few; CDR3nt: TGTGCCAGTAGTATAGTGTCAGGGGGCACTAACTATGGCTACACCTTC; CDR3aa: CASSIVSGGTNYGYTF
j_gene: TRBJ1-5; d_gene: .; len: 15; v_gene: TRBV12-3/TRBV12-4; abundance: many; CDR3nt: TGTGCCAGCACCCGGGGCCGGGTGGGCAATCAGCCCCAGCATTTT; CDR3aa: CASTRGRVGNQPQHF
j_gene: TRBJ1-5; d_gene: TRBD1; len: 16; v_gene: TRBV24-1; abundance: .; CDR3nt: TGTGCCACCAGTGATTTGGGAGACAGGGGCTATCAGCCCCAGCATTTT; CDR3aa: CATSDLGDRGYQPQHF
j_gene: TRBJ1-2; d_gene: .; len: 15; v_gene: TRBV18; abundance: many; CDR3nt: TGTGCCAGCTCACCACGCGGAGGAGATCCCTATGGCTACACCTTC; CDR3aa: CASSPRGGDPYGYTF
j_gene: TRBJ1-2; d_gene: .; len: 18; v_gene: TRBV11-2; abundance: .; CDR3nt: TGTGCCAGCAGCTTAGAATTTCTGGGACCTGTTAAGGACTATGGCTACACCTTC; CDR3aa: CASSLEFLGPVKDYGYTF
j_gene: TRBJ2-5; d_gene: TRBD1; len: 16; v_gene: TRBV19; abundance: few; CDR3nt: TGTGCCAGTAGTGCGACAGGGATCCGGTACCAAGAGACCCAGTACTTC; CDR3aa: CASSATGIRYQETQYF